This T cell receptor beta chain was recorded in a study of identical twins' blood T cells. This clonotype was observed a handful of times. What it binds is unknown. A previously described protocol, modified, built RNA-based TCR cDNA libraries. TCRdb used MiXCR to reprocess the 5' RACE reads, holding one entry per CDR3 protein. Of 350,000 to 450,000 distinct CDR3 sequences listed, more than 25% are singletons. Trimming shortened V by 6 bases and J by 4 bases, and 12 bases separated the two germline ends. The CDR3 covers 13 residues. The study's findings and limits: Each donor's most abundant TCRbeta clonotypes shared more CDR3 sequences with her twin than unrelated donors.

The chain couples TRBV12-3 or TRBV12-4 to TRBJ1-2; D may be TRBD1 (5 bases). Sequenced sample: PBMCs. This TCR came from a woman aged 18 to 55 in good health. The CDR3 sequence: CASRIDSFYGYTF. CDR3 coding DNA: TGTGCCAGCAGAATAGACAGCTTCTATGGCTACACCTTC.